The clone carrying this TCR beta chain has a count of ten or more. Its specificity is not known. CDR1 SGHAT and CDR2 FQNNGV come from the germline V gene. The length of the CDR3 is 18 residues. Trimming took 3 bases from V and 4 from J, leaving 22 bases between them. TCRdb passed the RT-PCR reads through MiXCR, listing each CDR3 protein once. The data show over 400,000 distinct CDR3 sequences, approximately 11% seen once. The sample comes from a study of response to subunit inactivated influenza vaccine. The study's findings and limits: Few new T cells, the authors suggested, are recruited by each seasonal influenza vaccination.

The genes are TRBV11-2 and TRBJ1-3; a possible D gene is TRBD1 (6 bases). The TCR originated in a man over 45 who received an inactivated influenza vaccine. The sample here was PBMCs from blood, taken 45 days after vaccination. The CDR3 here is CASSFTRSGAQTGNTIYF. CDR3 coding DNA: TGTGCCAGCAGCTTCACACGGTCGGGGGCGCAGACCGGAAACACCATATATTTT. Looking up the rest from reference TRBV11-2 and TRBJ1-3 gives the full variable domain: EAGVAQSPRYKIIEKRQSVAFWCNPISGHATLYWYQQILGQGPKLLIQFQNNGVVDDSQLPKDRFSAERLKGVDSTLKIQPAKLEDSAVYLCASSFTRSGAQTGNTIYFGEGSWLTVV.